The TCR beta chain under discussion was sequenced for a study of blood T cell repertoires in COVID-19. Trimming cost V 3 bases and J 5 bases, with 14 bases left between them. Germline lookup yields CDR1 SGHRS and CDR2 YFSETQ. This CDR3 contains 15 residues. As originally analysed: Reference gene primer amplification gave estimated nucleated cell counts. Using immunoSEQ multiplex PCR, the repertoire was profiled, and TCRdb retains in-frame clones only, with some absent. D and trimming were read from the DNA, whereas the V and J calls and clone size are those reported in that table. The table lists 250,000 to 300,000 clones, 75% to 90% of them singletons, with roughly 13% in the top ten.

This clonotype originated in a woman between 65 and 79 years old with COVID-19, enrolled during active disease. Sequences were obtained from peripheral blood. The chain carries TRBV5-1 and TRBJ2-2, with D possibly being TRBD1 (6 bases). The CDR3 here is CASSYTGSRTGELFF. For the CDR3, the DNA is TGCGCCAGCAGCTACACAGGGTCGAGGACCGGGGAGCTGTTTTTT.